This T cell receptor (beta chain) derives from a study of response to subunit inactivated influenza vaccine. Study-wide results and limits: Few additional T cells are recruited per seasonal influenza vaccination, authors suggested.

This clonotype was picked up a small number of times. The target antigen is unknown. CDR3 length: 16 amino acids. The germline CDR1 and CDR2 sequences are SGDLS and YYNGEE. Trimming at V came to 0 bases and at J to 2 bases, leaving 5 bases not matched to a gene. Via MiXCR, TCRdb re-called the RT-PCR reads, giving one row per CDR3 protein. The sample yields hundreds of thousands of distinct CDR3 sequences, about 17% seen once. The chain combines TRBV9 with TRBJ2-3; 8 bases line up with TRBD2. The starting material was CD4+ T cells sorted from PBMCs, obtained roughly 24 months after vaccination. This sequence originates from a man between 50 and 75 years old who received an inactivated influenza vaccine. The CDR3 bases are TGTGCCAGCAGCGTAGGAGCTAGCGGGTACACAGATACGCAGTATTTT. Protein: CASSVGASGYTDTQYF.